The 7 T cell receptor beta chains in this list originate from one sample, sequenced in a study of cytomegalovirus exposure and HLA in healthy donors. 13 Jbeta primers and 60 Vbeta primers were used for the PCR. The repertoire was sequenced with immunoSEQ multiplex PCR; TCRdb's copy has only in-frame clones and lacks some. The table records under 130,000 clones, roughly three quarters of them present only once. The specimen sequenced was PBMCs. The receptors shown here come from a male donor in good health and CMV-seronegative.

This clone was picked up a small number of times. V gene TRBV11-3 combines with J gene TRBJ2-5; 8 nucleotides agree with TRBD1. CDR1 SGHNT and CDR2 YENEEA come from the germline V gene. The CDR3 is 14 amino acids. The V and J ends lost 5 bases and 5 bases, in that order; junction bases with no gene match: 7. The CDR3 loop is CASSPGGAEETQYF. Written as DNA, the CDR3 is TGTGCCAGCAGCCCAGGGGGCGCGGAGGAGACCCAGTACTTC. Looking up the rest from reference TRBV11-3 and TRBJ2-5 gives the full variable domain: EAGVVQSPRYKIIEKKQPVAFWCNPISGHNTLYWYLQNLGQGPELLIRYENEEAVDDSQLPKDRFSAERLKGVDSTLKIQPAELGDSAVYLCASSPGGAEETQYFGPGTRLLVL.

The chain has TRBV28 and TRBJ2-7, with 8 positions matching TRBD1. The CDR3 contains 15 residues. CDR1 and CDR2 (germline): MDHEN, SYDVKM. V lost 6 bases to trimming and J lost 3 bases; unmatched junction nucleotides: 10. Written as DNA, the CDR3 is TGTGCCAGCAGCCCGACCAGGGGGCTTTACTACGAGCAGTACTTC. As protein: CASSPTRGLYYEQYF.

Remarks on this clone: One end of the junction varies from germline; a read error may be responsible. CDR3 nucleotide sequence: TGTGCCACCAATCTTCTTGCTGAGGCTTTCTTT. As protein: CATNLLAEAFF. The V gene is TRBV5-4, the J gene TRBJ1-1; D not resolved. The CDR3 has 11 amino acids. CDR1 and CDR2 (germline): SGHNT, YYREEE (reference sequence).

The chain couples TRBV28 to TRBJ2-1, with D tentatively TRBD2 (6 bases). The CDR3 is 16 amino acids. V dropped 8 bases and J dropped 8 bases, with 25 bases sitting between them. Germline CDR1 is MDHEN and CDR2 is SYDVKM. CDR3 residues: CASLKMGLSLMDEQFF. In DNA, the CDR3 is TGTGCCAGCCTGAAAATGGGACTCTCCCTCATGGATGAGCAGTTCTTC.

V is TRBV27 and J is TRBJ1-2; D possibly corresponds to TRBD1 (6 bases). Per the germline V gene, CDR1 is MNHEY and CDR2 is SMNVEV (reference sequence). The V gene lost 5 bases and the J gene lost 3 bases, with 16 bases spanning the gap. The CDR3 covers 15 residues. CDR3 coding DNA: TGTGCCAGCAGTGCCCAGACGGGACACCACTATGGCTACACCTTC. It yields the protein CASSAQTGHHYGYTF.

The CDR3 sequence: CASSESGSYNEQFF. The CDR3, as DNA: TGTGCCAGCAGTGAAAGCGGATCCTACAATGAGCAGTTCTTC. The chain combines TRBV25-1 with TRBJ2-1, with D tentatively TRBD2 (5 bases). The germline gives CDR1 MGHDK, CDR2 SYGVNS. Trimming left V 2 bases short and J 1 base short, with 6 bases between. This CDR3 contains 14 residues. The full variable domain, rest sourced from reference TRBV25-1 and TRBJ2-1, is EADIYQTPRYLVIGTGKKITLECSQTMGHDKMYWYQQDPGMELHLIHYSYGVNSTEKGDLSSESTVSRIRTEHFPLTLESARPSHTSQYLCASSESGSYNEQFFGPGTRLTVL.

The CDR3 here is CASSLGGGVYYEQYF. The CDR3 region has the DNA TGTGCCAGCAGCTTAGGGGGCGGGGTTTACTACGAGCAGTACTTC. The chain couples TRBV7-2 to TRBJ2-7; D may be TRBD2 (6 bases). Per the germline V gene, CDR1 is SGHTA and CDR2 is FQGNSA. Deletions cut 1 base from V and 3 bases from J, with 13 bases between. This CDR3 is 15 amino acids long. The variable domain in full, with the rest retrieved from reference TRBV7-2 and TRBJ2-7, is GAGVSQSPSNKVTEKGKDVELRCDPISGHTALYWYRQSLGQGLEFLIYFQGNSAPDKSGLPSDRFSAERTGGSVSTLTIQRTQQEDSAVYLCASSLGGGVYYEQYFGPGTRLTVT.